This T cell receptor beta chain came from a study of T cells in Graves' hyperthyroidism and ophthalmopathy. For the study at large: Peripheral blood was collected at initial diagnosis, before any treatment.

RNA transcripts were the template for amplifying TCR beta CDR3 regions. TCR CDR3 underwent first-round RT-PCR with the HTBI primer set. TCRdb re-analysed the multiplex PCR reads in MiXCR, keeping a single row per CDR3 protein. This table has 700,000 or so distinct CDR3 sequences, about a sixth appearing once. Any patient presenting with uncontrolled infection, other autoimmune disease, pregnancy or lactation was left out. Diagnostic assessment was based on clinical symptoms, serum thyroxine and TRAb, thyroid ultrasound and orbital computed tomography. Trimming cost V 4 bases and J 0 bases, with 6 bases left between them. Germline V gene sequence: CDR1 SGHTA, CDR2 FQGTGA. This CDR3 has 14 amino acids.

The origin of this receptor is a man aged 18 to 29 with Graves' hyperthyroidism. The chain couples TRBV7-3 to TRBJ2-2; D remains unclear. The sequenced sample consisted of blood. CDR3: CASSSRTNTGELFF. For the CDR3, the DNA is TGTGCCAGCAGCTCAAGAACGAACACCGGGGAGCTGTTTTTT.